This TCR beta chain was captured by sequencing in a study of T cells in women clearing cervical HPV infection. Genomic DNA, averaging approximately 1,300 ng per sample, yielded TCR beta CDR3 via immunoSEQ. Measured with immunoSEQ multiplex PCR; TCRdb has only the in-frame clones, and not every one. The sample data list 44,000 or so clones. The TCR comes from a woman aged 18-70 years with a cervical HPV16 infection that either progressed to CIN3+ or cleared (not recorded which). Input material: blood buffy coat.

This CDR3 is CAIGTGGETQYF. CDR3 DNA (partial): TGTGCCATCGGGACAGGGGGCGAGACC. The rearrangement links TRBV10-3 to TRBJ2-5; 12 bases are shared with TRBD1. The CDR3 end falls 3 residues outside the read, so it is completed with the germline J gene. There are 12 residues in the CDR3. Losses at the gene ends were 8 bases for V and 5 bases for J; bases not matched to a gene: 0. Germline V CDR1 and CDR2: ENHRY, SYGVKD.